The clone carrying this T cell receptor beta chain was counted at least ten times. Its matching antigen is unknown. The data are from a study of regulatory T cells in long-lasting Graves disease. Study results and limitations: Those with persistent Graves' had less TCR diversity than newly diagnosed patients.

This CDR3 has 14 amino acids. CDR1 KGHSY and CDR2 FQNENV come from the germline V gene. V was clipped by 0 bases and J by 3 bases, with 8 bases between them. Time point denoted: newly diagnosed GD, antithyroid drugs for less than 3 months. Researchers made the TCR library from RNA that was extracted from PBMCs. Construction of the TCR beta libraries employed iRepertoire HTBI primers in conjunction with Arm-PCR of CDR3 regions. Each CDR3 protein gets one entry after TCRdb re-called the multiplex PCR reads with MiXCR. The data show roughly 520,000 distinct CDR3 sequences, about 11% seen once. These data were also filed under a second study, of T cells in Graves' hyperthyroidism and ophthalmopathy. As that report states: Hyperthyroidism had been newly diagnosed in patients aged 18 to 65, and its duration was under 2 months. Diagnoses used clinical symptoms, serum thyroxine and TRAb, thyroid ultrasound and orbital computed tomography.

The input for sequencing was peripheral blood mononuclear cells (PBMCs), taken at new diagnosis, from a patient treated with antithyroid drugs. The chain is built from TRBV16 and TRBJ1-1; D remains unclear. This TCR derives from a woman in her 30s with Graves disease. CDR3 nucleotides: TGTGCCAGCAGCCAATCAAGGCAGGACACTGAAGCTTTCTTT. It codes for CASSQSRQDTEAFF.